The rows below give T cell receptor beta chains drawn from one sample of a study of neurological immune-mediated disorders. From the 5' RACE reads, TCRdb called clonotypes with MiXCR, one entry per CDR3 protein. Seen here are about 24,000 distinct CDR3 sequences, around an eighth observed once, and the top ten hold about a sixth. Input material: PBMCs. These receptors were taken from a woman aged 40 to 50 with HTLV-1-associated myelopathy (HAM/TSP). CDR3s include the opening cysteine and the closing phenylalanine or tryptophan. The D gene is left open where the match is weak. Not every row has a clone size; where given, it reads once, few, many or a size class.

V gene,D gene,J gene,clone size,CDR3 DNA,CDR3 protein
TRBV20-1,.,TRBJ2-1,many,TGCAGTGCTAGTTCACGGATTGGGGGACCCAACAATGAGCAGTTCTTC,CSASSRIGGPNNEQFF
TRBV27,TRBD1,TRBJ2-7,many,TGTGCCAGCAGCCGCCGGGACAGGGACGAGCAGTACTTC,CASSRRDRDEQYF
TRBV5-5,.,TRBJ2-3,many,TGTGCCAGCAGCTTGATGACCAGCACAGATACGCAGTATTTT,CASSLMTSTDTQYF
TRBV2,TRBD1,TRBJ2-1,many,TGTGCCAGCAAAAGACAGGGGGCCTACAATGAGCAGTTCTTC,CASKRQGAYNEQFF
TRBV6-2/TRBV6-3,.,TRBJ1-1,many,TGTGCCAGCAGTTACTCAGAGGTAGCTACTGAAGCTTTCTTT,CASSYSEVATEAFF
TRBV12-3/TRBV12-4,TRBD2,TRBJ2-7,.,TGTGCCAGCAGTTCCCGGGGACTAGTCGCCCAGTACTTC,CASSSRGLVAQYF
TRBV5-1,.,TRBJ1-2,many,TGTGCCAGCAGCTCTGACATGCGGAGGTACACCTTC,CASSSDMRRYTF
TRBV5-1,TRBD1,TRBJ1-5,many,TGCGCCAGCAGCTTGGGGACAGGGAATCAGCCCCAGCATTTT,CASSLGTGNQPQHF
TRBV15,.,TRBJ2-5,many,TGTGCCACCAGCAGAGATCTAGCGTCCCAAGAGACCCAGTACTTC,CATSRDLASQETQYF
TRBV25-1,.,TRBJ2-7,many,TGTGCCAGCAGTGACGTGAGCTCCTACGAGCAGTACTTC,CASSDVSSYEQYF
TRBV2,.,TRBJ1-1,many,TGTGCCAGCAGTGAAAACGAGGGGGAAGCAATGAAGTCTTTCTTT,CASSENEGEAMKSFF
TRBV27,TRBD1,TRBJ1-2,.,TGTGCCAGCACCCCCGGGACAGAAGATGGCTACACCTTC,CASTPGTEDGYTF
TRBV10-3,TRBD1,TRBJ2-7,many,TGTGCCATCAGTGAAGGGGCCGGGACAGCCTCCTACGAGCAGTACTTC,CAISEGAGTASYEQYF
TRBV2,TRBD1,TRBJ2-3,many,TGTGCCAGCCGAACAGGGGCAACAGATACGCAGTATTTT,CASRTGATDTQYF
TRBV11-3,TRBD1,TRBJ1-6,many,TGTGCCAGCAGCTTAGCTGAGGCAGGGGGATATAATTCACCCCTCCACTTT,CASSLAEAGGYNSPLHF
TRBV20-1,.,TRBJ1-6,many,TGCAGTGCTAGTTCCAGGGGAGTATCACCCCTCCACTTT,CSASSRGVSPLHF
TRBV3-1,TRBD2,TRBJ2-5,few,TGTGCCAGCAGCCAATTCTCGACTAGCGGGGGGATGTACCAAGAGACCCAGTACTTC,CASSQFSTSGGMYQETQYF
TRBV11-3,.,TRBJ2-3,.,TGTGCCAGCAGTTCCCAATCCACGACAGATACGCAGTATTTT,CASSSQSTTDTQYF
TRBV9,TRBD1,TRBJ2-2,many,TGTGCCAGCAGCGAGGACAGGGTACGCACCGGGGAGCTGTTTTTT,CASSEDRVRTGELFF
TRBV29-1,.,TRBJ1-1,many,TGCAGCGTTGATTTCTCGAACACTGAAGCTTTCTTT,CSVDFSNTEAFF
TRBV27,.,TRBJ1-2,.,TGTGCCAGCAGTTACTCCGGGGGGCTTTTCACCTTC,CASSYSGGLFTF
TRBV7-6,.,TRBJ2-2,many,TGTGCCAGCAGCCCCTCCTTTACCGGGGAGCTGTTTTTT,CASSPSFTGELFF
TRBV5-5,.,TRBJ1-1,many,TGTGCCAGTACAATGAACACTGAAGCTTTCTTT,CASTMNTEAFF
TRBV5-5,.,TRBJ2-7,many,TGTGCCAGCATCAACCGGGACACCACCTCCTACGAGCAGTACTTC,CASINRDTTSYEQYF
TRBV12-3/TRBV12-4,.,TRBJ1-1,many,TGTGCCAGCAGTTTCCCACAAAAGAACACTGAAGCTTTCTTT,CASSFPQKNTEAFF